Below are 23 T cell receptor beta chains sequenced from a single sample in a study of T cell repertoires in aging, cancer and after chemotherapy. Multiplex touch-down PCR with TRB-A/B primers amplified rearranged V-D-J TRB sequences. From the multiplex PCR reads, TCRdb called clonotypes with MiXCR, one entry per CDR3 protein. Altogether about 12,000 distinct CDR3 sequences are present, 21% being singletons, with the ten largest covering 5.7%. Amplification of TCR beta used genomic DNA extracted from peripheral blood. The sample was blood. Receptors originate from a human donor in good health.

The chain recombines TRBV2 with TRBJ2-7, with a possible D match to TRBD1 (5 bases). This CDR3 comprises 14 residues. Germline CDR1 reads SNHLY; CDR2 reads FYNNEI. The V and J ends lost 2 bases and 4 bases respectively, with 12 bases between them. CDR3: CASSEPRDGYEQYF. CDR3 bases: TGTGCCAGCAGTGAACCCAGGGATGGGTACGAGCAGTACTTC.

With respect to this clonotype: An end of the junction does not agree with germline; a read error may underlie this. The CDR3 DNA sequence: TGTGCCAGCAGGCTACTAGCGGGGAGCACAGATACGCAGTATTTT. Encoded protein: CASRLLAGSTDTQYF. The genes are TRBV5-1 and TRBJ2-3; TRBD2 matches at 10 bases. The germline V gene encodes CDR1 SGHRS and CDR2 YFSETQ. The CDR3 contains 15 residues.

This clonotype was picked up many times. The chain carries TRBV6-1 and TRBJ1-1; perhaps TRBD1 as D (5 bases). Germline CDR1 MNHNS, CDR2 SASEGT. V shed 7 bases and J shed 0 bases, with 18 bases lying between them. The CDR3 is 16 residues long. DNA of the CDR3: TGTGCCAGCATTCAATTCCAGGGCCTTATGAACACTGAAGCTTTCTTT. This gives the protein CASIQFQGLMNTEAFF.

This chain uses TRBV6-5 with TRBJ1-4; 7 nucleotides match TRBD1. Germline values: CDR1 MNHEY, CDR2 SVGAGI. Trimming at V came to 7 bases and at J to 5 bases, leaving 13 bases not matched to a gene. This CDR3 spans 16 amino acids. The CDR3 coding sequence is TGTGCCAGCACCTCCCGGGGGCCAGGGGGAAATGAAAAACTGTTTTTT. Encoded protein: CASTSRGPGGNEKLFF.

This clonotype is labeled as medium-sized (0.01 to 0.1%). The rearrangement links TRBV15 to TRBJ2-2, with D tentatively TRBD2 (6 bases). Germline V gene sequence: CDR1 LNHNV, CDR2 YYDKDF (reference sequence). V was pared by 1 base and J by 5 bases, with 14 bases between. The CDR3 is made up of 16 amino acids. The CDR3 loop reads CATSRVGRGRTGELFF. The DNA of the CDR3 is TGTGCCACCAGCAGAGTCGGGCGGGGAAGGACCGGGGAGCTGTTTTTT.

This clonotype appeared many times. The genes are TRBV18 and TRBJ1-2; 9 bases align to TRBD1. The germline V gene encodes CDR1 KGHSH and CDR2 LQKENI. The CDR3 spans 13 residues. J lost 6 bases, V lost 3 bases, and 2 bases had no gene match. The CDR3 nucleotides are TGTGCCAGCTCACCGGGACAGGGAAATGGCTACACCTTC. It yields the protein CASSPGQGNGYTF.

The chain uses TRBV13 and TRBJ2-7; D perhaps matches TRBD2 (7 bases). Trimming took 2 bases from V and 6 from J, leaving 17 bases between them. CDR3 size: 15 residues. Germline loops: CDR1 PRHDT, CDR2 FYEKMQ (reference sequence). DNA of the CDR3: TGTGCCAGCAGCTTACCTCAGGGGAGGGGCGGCGAGCAGTACTTC. Its translation: CASSLPQGRGGEQYF.

This clonotype was detected many times. V gene TRBV5-1 combines with J gene TRBJ1-2; D is unresolved. CDR3 length: 14 residues. The V gene's germline CDR1 is SGHRS and CDR2 YFSETQ. V lost 1 base, J lost 5 bases, and 12 bases lay in between. Written as DNA, the CDR3 is TGCGCCAGCAGCTTGTATCCTATCGGTTATGGCTACACCTTC. Protein sequence: CASSLYPIGYGYTF.

This clonotype has a handful of counts. The J gene is TRBJ1-2, the V gene TRBV4-1; weak D call: TRBD1 (6 bases). Deletions cut 4 bases from V and 4 bases from J, with 19 bases between. The CDR3 spans 16 residues. From germline, CDR1 is MGHRA and CDR2 YSYEKL. The CDR3 reads CASSLGIQGTSYGYTF. The CDR3 DNA follows: TGCGCCAGCAGCCTCGGTATACAGGGAACTTCCTATGGCTACACCTTC.

This clonotype is medium-sized within its sample. V gene TRBV20-1 combines with J gene TRBJ2-7; possibly TRBD2 for D (6 bases). CDR1 is DFQATT, CDR2 SNEGSKA, per germline (reference sequence). The CDR3 consists of 13 residues. V was pared by 3 bases and J by 3 bases, with 12 bases between. For the CDR3, the DNA is TGCAGTGCTAGGAGCCCGGACTACTACGAGCAGTACTTC. Translating it yields CSARSPDYYEQYF.

This clonotype occurred a few times. V gene TRBV7-9 combines with J gene TRBJ1-1; possibly TRBD1 for D (5 bases). The CDR3 has 14 amino acids. V lost 2 bases and J 6 bases, leaving 13 bases between the germline ends. The germline V gene encodes CDR1 SEHNR and CDR2 FQNEAQ (reference sequence). CDR3 in amino acids: CASSLSGGFAEAFF. For the CDR3, the DNA is TGTGCCAGCAGCTTAAGTGGGGGTTTTGCTGAAGCTTTCTTT.

Comments on this clonotype: An end of the junction differs from the germline gene, which may be a read error. The chain employs TRBV7-7 and TRBJ1-3, with D unresolved. Germline-derived CDR1 and CDR2 are SSHAT and FNYEAQ (reference sequence). CDR3 length: 15 residues. The CDR3 DNA reads as TGTGCTAGCAGCTTAGCTTCGGGATATGGAAACACCATATATTTT. It specifies CASSLASGYGNTIYF.

By share, this clonotype counts as medium-sized. J is TRBJ2-3 and V is TRBV29-1, with D possibly matching TRBD2 (7 bases). Germline assignment: CDR1 SQVTM and CDR2 ANQGSEA. The CDR3 runs to 12 residues. V lost 6 bases and J lost 5, with 12 bases in between. CDR3 nucleotide sequence: TGCAGCGTCGAGGGGGGGGGAGATACGCAGTATTTT. It translates to CSVEGGGDTQYF.

The table lists this clonotype with a few counts. The gene calls are TRBV6-1 and TRBJ1-1; a possible D gene is TRBD1 (6 bases). The CDR3 is made up of 14 amino acids. The V gene lost 6 bases and the J gene lost 4 bases, with 15 bases spanning the gap. From germline, CDR1 is MNHNS and CDR2 SASEGT. The CDR3 DNA reads TGTGCCAGCAGGACCGGACAGTTACTCACTGAAGCTTTCTTT. As protein: CASRTGQLLTEAFF.

This clonotype was seen a handful of times. The J gene is TRBJ1-5, the V gene TRBV7-9; D is unresolved. Germline CDR1 reads SEHNR; CDR2 reads FQNEAQ (reference sequence). Trimming took off 5 bases at V and 3 bases at J, with 14 bases between the two ends. CDR3 size: 15 residues. CDR3: CASSPGVGLNQPQHF. CDR3 sequence (DNA): TGTGCCAGCAGCCCCGGAGTTGGGCTCAATCAGCCCCAGCATTTT.

Sample share makes this clonotype medium-sized. The gene calls are TRBV15 and TRBJ1-5; no reliable D call. The CDR3 spans 14 residues. Germline lookup yields CDR1 LNHNV and CDR2 YYDKDF (reference sequence). V was pared by 1 base and J by 0 bases, with 4 bases between. DNA for the CDR3: TGTGCCACCAGCAGAGTGGATAGCAATCAGCCCCAGCATTTT. It is translated as CATSRVDSNQPQHF.

This clonotype was seen ten or more times. This chain uses TRBV7-2 with TRBJ2-7, with D tentatively TRBD2 (6 bases). Germline V gene data show CDR1 as SGHTA and CDR2 as FQGNSA. V gave up 0 bases and J gave up 6 bases, with 15 bases separating them. The CDR3 covers 15 residues. The CDR3 loop reads CASSLAPRERAEQYF. For the CDR3, the DNA is TGTGCCAGCAGCTTAGCGCCGCGGGAACGGGCCGAGCAGTACTTC.

This chain connects TRBV4-2 to TRBJ1-2; TRBD1 matches 7 bases. The germline V gene has CDR1 LGHNA and CDR2 YNFKEQ. This CDR3 region has 16 residues. The junction had 8 bases not matched to a gene; V was cut back by 2 bases and J by 2 bases. In DNA form, the CDR3 reads TGTGCCAGCAGCCAACCAATCAGGGGGACAAACTATGGCTACACCTTC. This codes for CASSQPIRGTNYGYTF.

At least ten counts were recorded for this clonotype. The V call is TRBV6-5, the J call TRBJ2-3; D possibly corresponds to TRBD2 (7 bases). V gave up 0 bases and J gave up 6 bases, with 10 bases separating them. CDR3 length: 14 residues. CDR1 and CDR2 from the germline V gene are MNHEY and SVGAGI. The DNA of the CDR3 is TGTGCCAGCAGTTACTCGGGGGGGCTGGATACGCAGTATTTT. Encoded protein: CASSYSGGLDTQYF.

The chain combines TRBV4-1 with TRBJ1-5, with 8 bases that match TRBD1. CDR1 and CDR2 from the germline V gene are MGHRA and YSYEKL. V was pared by 4 bases and J by 3 bases, with 11 bases of the junction left unmatched. The CDR3 sequence is 17 residues long. CDR3 nucleotide sequence: TGCGCCAGCAGCCTGTACGGGGACAGGTCATTCAATCAGCCCCAGCATTTT. This sequence encodes CASSLYGDRSFNQPQHF.

To note about this clonotype: Given a much more abundant clone one base away, this may be a read error. The chain combines TRBV6-5 with TRBJ1-6; D is uncertain. The CDR3 length is 14 residues. V was clipped by 10 bases and J by 4 bases, with 14 bases between them. The germline CDR1 and CDR2 sequences are MNHEY and SVGAGI. This CDR3 is CANSTSSYNSPLHF. Written as DNA, the CDR3 is TGTGCCAACTCCACCAGTTCATATAATTCACCCCTCCACTTT.

The sample holds a few counts of this clonotype. The V call is TRBV4-3, the J call TRBJ1-2; no reliable D call. From germline, CDR1 is LGHNA and CDR2 YSLEER. Trimming stripped 3 bases from V and 3 bases from J, with 5 bases between. The CDR3 runs to 12 residues. CDR3 nucleotides: TGCGCCAGCAGCCAGGGGTACTATGGCTACACCTTC. This sequence encodes CASSQGYYGYTF.

This clonotype has at least ten counts. The CDR3 loop is CASSRVVRTGELFF. CDR3 nucleotide sequence: TGTGCCAGTAGTAGAGTTGTTAGGACCGGGGAGCTGTTTTTT. The chain joins TRBV19 to TRBJ2-2; D call uncertain. Looked up from germline, CDR1 is LNHDA and CDR2 is SQIVND (reference sequence). The V gene lost 4 bases and the J gene lost 5 bases, with 11 bases spanning the gap. The CDR3 is made up of 14 amino acids.